The 10 T cell receptor beta chains presented below share a single source sample, sequenced in a study of T cells after yellow fever vaccination. TCRdb called the 5' RACE reads again in MiXCR, with one record for every CDR3 protein. This table holds 450,000 to 550,000 distinct CDR3 sequences, 15% to 20% found once. This specimen consisted of PBMCs, obtained 15 days after the yellow fever booster vaccination. Receptors originate from a man aged 30-40 years who received the YFV17D yellow fever vaccine.

The genes are TRBV12-3 or TRBV12-4 and TRBJ2-2, with D perhaps assigned TRBD1 or TRBD2 (5 bases each). The V end lost 6 bases, the J end lost 6 bases, and 14 bases lay between the germline ends. The CDR3 is made up of 14 amino acids. The CDR3 sequence: CASSPGDGSGELFF. The DNA of the CDR3 is TGTGCCAGCAGCCCCGGGGACGGGTCCGGGGAGCTGTTTTTT.

The chain is built from TRBV6-1 and TRBJ2-1; D ambiguous. This CDR3 is 15 amino acids long. Germline V gives CDR1 MNHNS, CDR2 SASEGT. Trimming removed 0 bases from V and 9 bases from J, with 15 bases in between. The CDR3 loop is CASSEAPLYITEQFF. The CDR3 bases are TGTGCCAGCAGTGAAGCTCCCCTTTACATTACTGAGCAGTTCTTC.

This clonotype showed up just a few times. This chain connects TRBV10-3 to TRBJ2-7, with D perhaps matching TRBD2 (7 bases). The CDR3 loop spans 16 amino acids. V gave up 7 bases and J gave up 3 bases, with 22 bases separating them. CDR1 is ENHRY and CDR2 is SYGVKD in the germline V gene. The CDR3 loop reads CAIKKTVLGGDYEQYF. The CDR3 nucleotides are TGTGCCATCAAGAAGACTGTACTAGGGGGGGACTACGAGCAGTACTTC.

There are a few counts of this clonotype. A read error may produce the germline difference seen at one junction end. The gene calls are TRBV7-7 and TRBJ2-3, with 10 positions matching TRBD2. Germline V gene lookup returns CDR1 SSHAT and CDR2 FNYEAQ (reference sequence). The CDR3 spans 15 residues. CDR3 nucleotides: TGTGCTAGCAGCACTGGGACTAGCGGCACAGATACGCAGTATTTT. Protein product: CASSTGTSGTDTQYF.

A few counts support this clonotype. The chain is built from TRBV5-1 and TRBJ2-1; D perhaps matches TRBD1 (6 bases). CDR1 SGHRS and CDR2 YFSETQ come from the germline V gene. This CDR3 contains 16 residues. Deletions cut 4 bases from V and 8 bases from J, with 22 bases between. For the CDR3, the DNA is TGCGCCAGCAGCGTGGCTCTAGCCTACGAGGGGGATGAGCAGTTCTTC. This encodes CASSVALAYEGDEQFF.

This chain connects TRBV5-4 to TRBJ2-2, with 11 bases aligning to TRBD2. The V gene end was trimmed by 2 bases and the J gene end by 6 bases; junction bases not matched to a gene: 6. The V gene's germline CDR1 is SGHNT and CDR2 YYREEE (reference sequence). There are 16 residues in the CDR3. The CDR3 DNA reads TGTGCCAGCAGCTTCCCGACTAGCGGGGCATCCGGGGAGCTGTTTTTT. It specifies CASSFPTSGASGELFF.

This chain links TRBV4-3 with TRBJ2-7; TRBD1 is a possible D gene (6 bases). V dropped 4 bases and J dropped 6 bases, with 19 bases sitting between them. CDR3 length equals 15 residues. Per the germline V gene, CDR1 is LGHNA and CDR2 is YSLEER. The CDR3 is CASSLLLGTWVEQYF. CDR3 DNA sequence: TGCGCCAGCAGCCTCCTCCTTGGGACATGGGTCGAGCAGTACTTC.

This clonotype appeared a few times. The rearrangement uses TRBV21-1 and TRBJ2-4. TRBV21-1 is listed as a pseudogene. The CDR3 is 15 residues long. CDR3 bases: TGTGCCAGCAGCAAACATCAAGGAGTTAAAAACATTCAGTACTTC. Encoded protein: CASSKHQGVKNIQYF.

The DNA of the CDR3 is TGTGCCAGCAGCTTAGTAGGCGGGAGAAGTGGCGAGCAGTACTTC. Its translation: CASSLVGGRSGEQYF. The gene calls are TRBV7-2 and TRBJ2-7, with 7 bases fitting TRBD2. V was clipped by 1 base and J by 6 bases; unmatched bases: 9. Germline V gives CDR1 SGHTA, CDR2 FQGNSA. This CDR3 has 15 residues.

The chain links TRBV19 to TRBJ2-1; 10 positions match TRBD1. With V trimmed by 2 bases and J by 11 bases, 9 bases remained unmatched. CDR3 length equals 15 residues. The germline V gene has CDR1 LNHDA and CDR2 SQIVND (reference sequence). CDR3 in amino acids: CASSIMARQGAQQFF. CDR3 DNA: TGTGCCAGTAGTATAATGGCCCGACAGGGGGCCCAGCAGTTCTTC.